This TCR beta chain was documented in a study of shared clonotypes between healthy human individuals. Study-wide results and caveats: Relative to clonotypes present in all four donors, those not shared had lower generation probabilities.

CDR1 MNHEY and CDR2 SVGAGI come from the germline V gene. V lost 4 bases, J lost 8 bases, and 18 bases lay in between. The CDR3 runs to 15 residues. About this clone itself: The antigen is unknown.

The assay was immunoSEQ multiplex PCR, and TCRdb's table has in-frame clones only and misses some. The sample contains over a million clones, approximately 80% of which appear only once. The sequence was obtained from a man between 18 and 35 years old in good health. Some clones in this sample may be carry-over from other donors' samples. V usage is TRBV6-5 and J usage is TRBJ2-1, with TRBD2 as a possible D gene (6 bases). Sequencing input: memory CD4+ T cells from PBMCs. Subset described: CD45RA-negative fraction. The CDR3 coding sequence is TGTGCCAGCAGTTTTCGCGGGGTCACCTGGGATGAGCAGTTCTTC. Protein product: CASSFRGVTWDEQFF.